This T cell receptor (beta chain) comes out of a study of control samples from healthy donors and cancer patients. The ends lost 4 bases at V and 4 bases at J; junction bases unmatched: 3. The CDR3 covers 13 residues. CDR1 is SGHDN, CDR2 FVKESK, per germline. TCRdb's copy holds only in-frame clones and misses some; the assay was immunoSEQ multiplex PCR. The repertoire holds 140,000 to 150,000 clones, approximately 92% seen once, with 3% to 4% in the top ten. Sequencing used blood. The chain joins TRBV14 to TRBJ1-2, with 7 nucleotides matching TRBD1. This TCR was sampled from a man aged 25 to 40 in good health. The CDR3 spells CASSPGGIYGYTF. CDR3 DNA sequence: TGTGCCAGCAGCCCAGGGGGTATCTATGGCTACACCTTC. The full variable domain, its missing parts supplied by reference TRBV14 and TRBJ1-2, is EAGVTQFPSHSVIEKGQTVTLRCDPISGHDNLYWYRRVMGKEIKFLLHFVKESKQDESGMPNNRFLAERTGGTYSTLKVQPAELEDSGVYFCASSPGGIYGYTFGSGTRLTVV.